What follows are 27 T cell receptor beta chains derived from one specimen sequenced in a study of shared clonotypes between healthy human individuals. Sequenced by immunoSEQ multiplex PCR; TCRdb stores in-frame clones only, minus some. The sample records about 580,000 clones, nearly 98% being singletons. The naive CD8 population came from CD45RO-negative cells selected for CCR7, without terminally differentiated effector memory CD45RA+ cells. The specimen was naive CD8+ T cells sorted from blood. The receptors shown here come from a man aged 25 to 40 in good health.

The gene calls are TRBV27 and TRBJ1-2, with a possible D match to TRBD1 (5 bases). The CDR3 totals 15 residues. Germline V gives CDR1 MNHEY, CDR2 SMNVEV (reference sequence). V shed 3 bases and J shed 4 bases, with 15 bases lying between them. Here the CDR3 reads CASSLTPGLGYGYTF. The CDR3 nucleotides are TGTGCCAGCAGTTTGACCCCGGGGCTTGGCTATGGCTACACCTTC.

The chain has TRBV25-1 and TRBJ1-5; perhaps TRBD1 as D (5 bases). The CDR3 is 14 amino acids. The germline CDR1 and CDR2 sequences are MGHDK and SYGVNS. Trimming shortened V by 1 base and J by 4 bases, and 8 bases separated the two germline ends. In DNA form, the CDR3 reads TGTGCCAGCAGTGAATGGGCAGGGAATCAGCCCCAGCATTTT. Protein: CASSEWAGNQPQHF.

This chain connects TRBV30 to TRBJ2-2; D may match TRBD1 or TRBD2 (6 bases each). Trimming stripped 2 bases from V and 0 bases from J, with 7 bases between. The length of the CDR3 is 14 residues. Germline-derived CDR1 and CDR2 are GTSNPN and SVGIG (reference sequence). This CDR3 reads CAWSRGANTGELFF. CDR3 in DNA: TGTGCCTGGAGTAGGGGGGCGAACACCGGGGAGCTGTTTTTT.

V and J are TRBV28 and TRBJ2-2; no firm D call. The length of the CDR3 is 13 residues. From germline, CDR1 is MDHEN and CDR2 SYDVKM. V lost 3 bases and J 7 bases, leaving 9 bases between the germline ends. The CDR3 DNA reads TGTGCCAGCAGTTTTTCTCGTGACGGGGAGCTGTTTTTT. Amino acid sequence: CASSFSRDGELFF.

J is TRBJ2-7 and V is TRBV28; D is unresolved. V was shortened by 2 bases and J by 7 bases, with 6 bases between the two germline ends. In germline, CDR1 is MDHEN, CDR2 SYDVKM. The CDR3 covers 11 residues. The CDR3 nucleotides read TGTGCCAGCAGTTTAAAGTGGGAGCAGTACTTC. As protein: CASSLKWEQYF.

The chain employs TRBV6-4 and TRBJ2-2, with D unresolved. Trimming stripped 2 bases from V and 0 bases from J, with 7 bases between. Germline V gene data show CDR1 as MRHNA and CDR2 as SNTAGT. This CDR3 is 15 amino acids long. CDR3 in amino acids: CASSDPSSNTGELFF. CDR3 sequence (DNA): TGTGCCAGCAGTGACCCCAGCTCGAACACCGGGGAGCTGTTTTTT.

V and J are TRBV6-4 and TRBJ2-1; D is perhaps TRBD1 (5 bases). CDR3 length equals 14 residues. Per germline, CDR1 MRHNA and CDR2 SNTAGT. Trimming pared 2 bases from V and 5 bases from J, leaving 10 bases between. The CDR3 bases are TGTGCCAGCAGTGACCAGGGTCTGAACAATGAGCAGTTCTTC. Its protein product is CASSDQGLNNEQFF.

This chain joins TRBV4-1 and TRBJ1-3, with a possible D match to TRBD1 (6 bases). Trimming stripped 5 bases from V and 2 bases from J, with 16 bases between. This CDR3 spans 16 amino acids. The germline V gene has CDR1 MGHRA and CDR2 YSYEKL. The CDR3 region is CASSVRAAGAGNTIYF. The CDR3, as DNA: TGCGCCAGCAGCGTTCGGGCTGCAGGGGCTGGAAACACCATATATTTT.

V gene TRBV5-4 combines with J gene TRBJ1-3; no clear D. Germline lookup yields CDR1 SGHNT and CDR2 YYREEE (reference sequence). V lost 0 bases to trimming and J lost 3 bases, with 7 bases between them. The CDR3 is 14 amino acids. In DNA form, the CDR3 reads TGTGCCAGCAGCTTGGGGCAGTATGGAAACACCATATATTTT. Protein product: CASSLGQYGNTIYF.

A remark on this clone: Other DNA sequences in this sample translate to the same CDR3. The gene calls are TRBV28 and TRBJ2-7; TRBD1 might be the D (6 bases). The CDR3 covers 14 residues. Trimming took off 6 bases at V and 0 bases at J, with 12 bases between the two ends. Germline lookup yields CDR1 MDHEN and CDR2 SYDVKM. CDR3 DNA sequence: TGTGCCAGCAGCCCCAGGGGAAGCTCCTACGAGCAGTACTTC. Its translation: CASSPRGSSYEQYF.

The rearrangement uses TRBV10-2 and TRBJ1-1; no clear D. The V gene's germline CDR1 is WSHSY and CDR2 SAAADI. The CDR3 covers 14 residues. Trimming pared 4 bases from V and 6 bases from J, leaving 15 bases between. CDR3: CASSGVQTLSEAFF. CDR3 bases: TGCGCCAGCAGTGGGGTGCAGACTCTGTCTGAAGCTTTCTTT.

This clone has a single count. Other nucleotide sequences from this sample produce the same CDR3. The chain employs TRBV29-1 and TRBJ2-2; possibly TRBD1 or TRBD2 for D (5 bases each). V gave up 4 bases and J gave up 2 bases, with 8 bases separating them. The CDR3 has 13 amino acids. Germline lookup yields CDR1 SQVTM and CDR2 ANQGSEA. CDR3 amino acids: CSVGDRNTGELFF. The CDR3 DNA follows: TGCAGCGTTGGGGACCGAAACACCGGGGAGCTGTTTTTT.

V and J are TRBV7-6 and TRBJ2-1; D perhaps matches TRBD2 (5 bases). The CDR3 runs 15 residues. Trimming removed 5 bases from V and 0 bases from J, with 11 bases in between. Germline values: CDR1 SGHVS, CDR2 FNYEAQ. CDR3 sequence (DNA): TGTGCCAGCAGCCCCGAAGGAGGCTCCTACAATGAGCAGTTCTTC. Amino acid sequence: CASSPEGGSYNEQFF.

This chain links TRBV11-2 with TRBJ1-5; D is ambiguous. This CDR3 comprises 12 residues. V gave up 4 bases and J gave up 3 bases, with 4 bases separating them. Per germline, CDR1 SGHAT and CDR2 FQNNGV. The CDR3 region has the DNA TGTGCCAGCAGCTCAAACAATCAGCCCCAGCATTTT. This gives the protein CASSSNNQPQHF. The full variable domain, with the rest looked up from reference TRBV11-2 and TRBJ1-5, is EAGVAQSPRYKIIEKRQSVAFWCNPISGHATLYWYQQILGQGPKLLIQFQNNGVVDDSQLPKDRFSAERLKGVDSTLKIQPAKLEDSAVYLCASSSNNQPQHFGDGTRLSIL.

This clone occurred once. The chain uses TRBV29-1 and TRBJ2-2; 12 bases line up with TRBD2. Germline CDR1 is SQVTM and CDR2 is ANQGSEA. V shed 5 bases and J 6 bases; nucleotides not matched to a gene: 7. CDR3 length: 15 residues. The CDR3 spells CSVRGLAGKAGELFF. CDR3 sequence (DNA): TGCAGCGTTCGCGGACTAGCGGGAAAGGCCGGGGAGCTGTTTTTT.

The rearrangement joins TRBV4-3 to TRBJ2-7, with TRBD2 as a possible D gene (5 bases). CDR1 and CDR2 (germline): LGHNA, YSLEER. The CDR3 has 15 amino acids. V lost 0 bases and J lost 1, with 10 bases in between. For the CDR3, the DNA is TGCGCCAGCAGCCAAGATTACGAGGGTTCCTACGAGCAGTACTTC. This sequence encodes CASSQDYEGSYEQYF.

CDR3: CASSFDVGGATDTQYF. For the CDR3, the DNA is TGTGCCAGCAGCTTTGACGTCGGGGGTGCGACAGATACGCAGTATTTT. The rearrangement joins TRBV11-2 to TRBJ2-3, with D maybe TRBD2 (6 bases). V was trimmed by 3 bases and J by 3 bases, leaving 16 bases between them. The CDR3 sequence is 16 residues long. Germline CDR1 and CDR2: SGHAT and FQNNGV.

The chain has TRBV29-1 and TRBJ2-1; D could derive from TRBD1 or TRBD2 (5 bases each). Trimming left V 5 bases short and J 12 bases short, with 14 bases between. This CDR3 comprises 11 residues. Germline V CDR1 and CDR2: SQVTM, ANQGSEA. Here the CDR3 reads CSVPGDRSQFF. Here the CDR3 DNA reads TGCAGCGTTCCCGGGGACCGTTCGCAGTTCTTC.

The gene calls are TRBV9 and TRBJ1-1, with D tentatively TRBD1 (5 bases). The CDR3 is 15 residues long. V was trimmed by 0 bases and J by 6 bases, leaving 15 bases between them. Germline V gene data show CDR1 as SGDLS and CDR2 as YYNGEE. The CDR3 region is CASSVAVGQSAEAFF. For the CDR3, the DNA is TGTGCCAGCAGCGTAGCTGTGGGGCAGAGCGCTGAAGCTTTCTTT.

This sequence joins TRBV7-9 and TRBJ2-3; 8 bases agree with TRBD2. V gave up 5 bases and J gave up 6 bases; unmatched junction bases: 7. The germline V gene encodes CDR1 SEHNR and CDR2 FQNEAQ (reference sequence). There are 14 residues in the CDR3. CDR3 protein: CASSRTSGPDTQYF. The CDR3 DNA reads as TGTGCCAGCAGCCGAACTAGCGGCCCTGATACGCAGTATTTT.

In its sample, this clone was seen once. This chain connects TRBV7-3 to TRBJ2-3; 7 bases are a match to TRBD2. This CDR3 is 15 amino acids long. Germline CDR1 is SGHTA and CDR2 is FQGTGA. V trimming: 0 bases; J trimming: 3 bases; junction bases outside the gene matches: 3. The CDR3 DNA follows: TGTGCCAGCAGCTTAACGGGAGGGTGGACAGATACGCAGTATTTT. Protein product: CASSLTGGWTDTQYF.

V gene TRBV4-3 combines with J gene TRBJ2-7; the D is unclear. This CDR3 region has 14 residues. Germline V gene data show CDR1 as LGHNA and CDR2 as YSLEER. The germline V and J ends were trimmed by 1 base and 4 bases, with 11 bases remaining between them. The CDR3 loop reads CASSQGAVMYEQYF. In DNA form, the CDR3 reads TGCGCCAGCAGCCAAGGGGCAGTAATGTACGAGCAGTACTTC.

The chain recombines TRBV9 with TRBJ2-6, with 7 bases aligning to TRBD1. The CDR3 runs to 19 residues. J gave up 0 bases and V 4 bases, and 13 bases lay outside the gene matches. Germline V CDR1 and CDR2: SGDLS, YYNGEE. The CDR3 sequence is CASSPFRGQADSGANVLTF. The CDR3 nucleotides are TGTGCCAGCAGCCCCTTCCGAGGACAGGCTGACTCTGGGGCCAACGTCCTGACTTTC.

CDR3 DNA: TGTGCCAGCAGTGAAGCGGGGGGAGGACCCGGGGAGCTGTTTTTT. Protein: CASSEAGGGPGELFF. The gene calls are TRBV6-1 and TRBJ2-2, with D possibly TRBD2 on 6 matching bases. Trimming cost V 0 bases and J 6 bases, with 11 bases left between them. The germline CDR1 and CDR2 sequences are MNHNS and SASEGT. This CDR3 spans 15 amino acids.

This chain links TRBV4-1 with TRBJ2-3; weak D call: TRBD1 (6 bases). Germline lookup yields CDR1 MGHRA and CDR2 YSYEKL. This CDR3 is built from 15 residues. V was cut by 0 bases and J by 10 bases, with 17 bases left in between. DNA for the CDR3: TGCGCCAGCAGCCAAGAGGGGGCCCCGGGGCGTTCGCAGTATTTT. Translation gives CASSQEGAPGRSQYF.

The chain uses TRBV7-8 and TRBJ1-5; 10 nucleotides agree with TRBD1. V shed 5 bases, J shed 7 bases, and the junction held 2 bases outside the gene matches. The CDR3 is 13 amino acids. Germline V gene sequence: CDR1 SGHVS, CDR2 FQNEAQ. This chain's CDR3 is CASSRDRGQPQHF. The CDR3 DNA reads TGTGCCAGCAGCCGGGACAGGGGCCAGCCCCAGCATTTT.

This chain connects TRBV25-1 to TRBJ2-1; D is uncertain. V shed 3 bases and J shed 10 bases, with 10 bases lying between them. There are 12 residues in the CDR3. Looked up from germline, CDR1 is MGHDK and CDR2 is SYGVNS. The CDR3: CASSEVGNEQFF. CDR3 coding DNA: TGTGCCAGCAGTGAGGTGGGGAACGAGCAGTTCTTC.